Each of the 21 T cell receptor beta chains below was sequenced from the same sample in a study of CD8 T cells in Susac syndrome. When the RNA was reverse transcribed, random hexamers were used with an input of about 0.5 to 1 ug. TCRdb passed the immunoSEQ multiplex PCR reads through MiXCR, listing each CDR3 protein once. The data show 200,000 to 300,000 distinct CDR3 sequences, roughly 95% seen once. Sequencing was performed on CD4+ T cells from PBMCs. Receptor source: a human donor with multiple sclerosis.

The rearrangement uses TRBV5-6 and TRBJ1-4; D is possibly TRBD1 (6 bases). CDR3 length: 14 amino acids. Germline CDR1 and CDR2: SGHDT and YYEEEE. V lost 2 bases and J lost 7, with 12 bases in between. The CDR3 DNA sequence: TGTGCCAGCAGCTTTGACAGGAGGGGTGAAAAACTGTTTTTT. It encodes CASSFDRRGEKLFF. The whole variable domain, remainder taken from reference TRBV5-6 and TRBJ1-4, is DAGVTQSPTHLIKTRGQQVTLRCSPKSGHDTVSWYQQALGQGPQFIFQYYEEEERQRGNFPDRFSGHQFPNYSSELNVNALLLGDSALYLCASSFDRRGEKLFFGSGTQLSVL.

This rearrangement joins TRBV27 to TRBJ1-2; 7 bases match TRBD1. The trim removed 6 bases at V and 4 bases at J, leaving 8 bases unmatched. CDR3 length: 14 amino acids. Germline V gene data show CDR1 as MNHEY and CDR2 as SMNVEV (reference sequence). CDR3 in amino acids: CASRPGQTVYGYTF. The CDR3 nucleotides read TGTGCCAGCAGACCGGGACAGACTGTCTATGGCTACACCTTC.

The V gene is TRBV2, the J gene TRBJ1-1; D is perhaps TRBD1 (5 bases). CDR1 is SNHLY, CDR2 FYNNEI, per germline. The CDR3 runs 16 residues. Trimming pared 4 bases from V and 5 bases from J, leaving 20 bases between. CDR3 DNA sequence: TGTGCCAGCAGTGGCCCCAGAGTTTCCGGGGGGACTGAAGCTTTCTTT. Protein sequence: CASSGPRVSGGTEAFF. Drawing the rest from reference TRBV2 and TRBJ1-1, the complete variable domain is EPEVTQTPSHQVTQMGQEVILRCVPISNHLYFYWYRQILGQKVEFLVSFYNNEISEKSEIFDDQFSVERPDGSNFTLKIRSTKLEDSAMYFCASSGPRVSGGTEAFFGQGTRLTVV.

The gene calls are TRBV3-1 and TRBJ2-5; TRBD2 aligns across 8 bases. The CDR3 extends over 16 amino acids. V dropped 1 base and J dropped 3; count of bases not matched to a gene: 7. The germline CDR1 and CDR2 sequences are LGHDT and YNNKEL (reference sequence). CDR3 sequence: CASSQAGTRLEETQYF. CDR3 DNA: TGTGCCAGCAGCCAAGCCGGGACTAGGCTAGAAGAGACCCAGTACTTC.

This clonotype appeared once. The V gene is TRBV5-1, the J gene TRBJ1-1, with D unresolved. CDR1 is SGHRS and CDR2 is YFSETQ in the germline V gene. Trimming removed 0 bases from V and 4 bases from J, with 7 bases in between. This CDR3 region has 13 residues. The CDR3 loop reads CASSLVLGTEAFF. The CDR3 region has the DNA TGCGCCAGCAGCTTGGTCTTGGGCACTGAAGCTTTCTTT.

This clonotype was seen only once. The genes are TRBV20-1 and TRBJ2-1; D is unresolved. There are 13 residues in the CDR3. V lost 3 bases and J lost 0, with 6 bases in between. Germline assignment: CDR1 DFQATT and CDR2 SNEGSKA (reference sequence). The CDR3: CSASWTSYNEQFF. DNA for the CDR3: TGCAGTGCTAGTTGGACCTCCTACAATGAGCAGTTCTTC.

The V and J genes are TRBV5-1 and TRBJ2-7, with TRBD1 matching over 10 bases. After removal of 4 bases from V and 7 bases from J, the junction contained 11 bases not matched to a gene. The length of the CDR3 is 15 residues. CDR1 is SGHRS and CDR2 is YFSETQ in the germline V gene. As DNA, the CDR3 is TGCGCCAGCAGCGAACAGACAGGGGGCGGGCGTGAGCAGTACTTC. Translated, it gives CASSEQTGGGREQYF.

In this sample, this clonotype turned up a few times. V gene TRBV27 combines with J gene TRBJ2-3, with a possible D match to TRBD2 (6 bases). Trimming pared 5 bases from V and 1 base from J, leaving 7 bases between. Germline CDR1 reads MNHEY; CDR2 reads SMNVEV (reference sequence). CDR3 length: 13 residues. CDR3 amino acids: CASSRRGTDTQYF. The CDR3 DNA sequence: TGTGCCAGCAGTAGGAGGGGCACAGATACGCAGTATTTT.

V usage is TRBV2 and J usage is TRBJ1-3; 12 bases agree with TRBD1. Germline V gives CDR1 SNHLY, CDR2 FYNNEI. J lost 2 bases, V lost 7 bases, and 6 bases had no gene match. The CDR3 spans 16 residues. The CDR3 reads CASIGTGGFTGNTIYF. The CDR3 bases are TGTGCCAGCATTGGGACAGGGGGCTTCACTGGAAACACCATATATTTT.

This chain uses TRBV30 with TRBJ1-5, with D unresolved. The germline CDR1 and CDR2 sequences are GTSNPN and SVGIG (reference sequence). The CDR3 spans 13 residues. V was clipped by 4 bases and J by 0 bases, with 7 bases between them. For the CDR3, the DNA is TGTGCCTGGACGAGGAATAGCAATCAGCCCCAGCATTTT. This encodes CAWTRNSNQPQHF.

The chain has TRBV5-4 and TRBJ2-1; 8 bases match TRBD1. This CDR3 is 15 amino acids long. Trimming cost V 0 bases and J 7 bases; bases outside gene matches: 6. Germline V CDR1 and CDR2: SGHNT, YYREEE (reference sequence). CDR3 coding DNA: TGTGCCAGCAGCTTGGCCAGGGGGCCGTTGAATGAGCAGTTCTTC. Protein: CASSLARGPLNEQFF.

The gene calls are TRBV24-1 and TRBJ2-1; D is unclear. The V end lost 4 bases, the J end lost 9 bases, and 9 bases lay between the germline ends. Germline CDR1 is KGHDR and CDR2 is SFDVKD. The CDR3 has 12 residues. Here the CDR3 reads CATSDPRFEQFF. CDR3 DNA sequence: TGTGCCACCAGTGACCCACGCTTTGAGCAGTTCTTC.

The rearrangement joins TRBV5-4 to TRBJ1-4; TRBD1 might be the D (5 bases). The V gene lost 5 bases and the J gene lost 8 bases, with 13 bases spanning the gap. The length of the CDR3 is 13 residues. CDR1 and CDR2 from the germline V gene are SGHNT and YYREEE (reference sequence). Written as DNA, the CDR3 is TGTGCCAGCAGTTCAACCGGGGGGGAAAAACTGTTTTTT. This gives the protein CASSSTGGEKLFF. The full variable domain, rest sourced from reference TRBV5-4 and TRBJ1-4, is ETGVTQSPTHLIKTRGQQVTLRCSSQSGHNTVSWYQQALGQGPQFIFQYYREEENGRGNFPPRFSGLQFPNYSSELNVNALELDDSALYLCASSSTGGEKLFFGSGTQLSVL.

The V call is TRBV11-2, the J call TRBJ1-5; D gene ambiguous. Germline CDR1 is SGHAT and CDR2 is FQNNGV. There are 13 residues in the CDR3. V lost 8 bases and J lost 0, with 8 bases in between. For the CDR3, the DNA is TGTGCCAGCTCAGATTATAGCAATCAGCCCCAGCATTTT. Amino acids: CASSDYSNQPQHF.

This clonotype was observed a few times. This chain links TRBV29-1 with TRBJ1-2; tentative D call: TRBD1 (5 bases). V shed 6 bases and J shed 7 bases, with 15 bases lying between them. CDR1 and CDR2 (germline): SQVTM, ANQGSEA. The CDR3 has 12 residues. CDR3 sequence: CSVDLQESGYTF. The CDR3 DNA reads TGCAGCGTCGACTTACAGGAGAGTGGCTACACCTTC. Combining the CDR3 with reference TRBV29-1 and TRBJ1-2 gives the whole variable domain SAVISQKPSRDICQRGTSLTIQCQVDSQVTMMFWYRQQPGQSLTLIATANQGSEATYESGFVIDKFPISRPNLTFSTLTVSNMSPEDSSIYLCSVDLQESGYTFGSGTRLTVV.

The chain employs TRBV2 and TRBJ2-3; 9 bases map to TRBD1. The CDR3 has 15 amino acids. After removal of 7 bases from V and 4 bases from J, the junction contained 9 bases not matched to a gene. Germline CDR1 is SNHLY and CDR2 is FYNNEI. CDR3 amino acids: CASTIRDREADTQYF. CDR3 coding DNA: TGTGCCAGCACGATCCGGGACAGGGAGGCAGATACGCAGTATTTT.

This clonotype was observed once. V gene TRBV7-9 combines with J gene TRBJ2-1; 7 bases map to TRBD2. CDR3 size: 13 residues. Germline lookup yields CDR1 SEHNR and CDR2 FQNEAQ (reference sequence). V trimming: 0 bases; J trimming: 15 bases; junction bases outside the gene matches: 8. CDR3 residues: CASSLAGGRSTFF. CDR3 nucleotides: TGTGCCAGCAGCTTAGCGGGAGGGAGGTCGACGTTCTTC.

The chain has TRBV2 and TRBJ2-5; 7 bases agree with TRBD2. V shed 11 bases, J shed 3 bases, and the junction held 9 bases outside the gene matches. Germline V lookup: CDR1 SNHLY, CDR2 FYNNEI. The length of the CDR3 is 13 residues. The CDR3 protein is CAGRGGAKETQYF. The CDR3 nucleotides are TGTGCCGGTCGGGGAGGGGCCAAAGAGACCCAGTACTTC.

The chain joins TRBV27 to TRBJ1-5, with D possibly TRBD1 on 5 matching bases. V was cut by 3 bases and J by 1 base, with 10 bases left in between. The CDR3 covers 15 residues. Germline V gives CDR1 MNHEY, CDR2 SMNVEV (reference sequence). Written as DNA, the CDR3 is TGTGCCAGCAGTTTGGGCAGGGCCAGCAATCAGCCCCAGCATTTT. Amino acids: CASSLGRASNQPQHF.

This clonotype has just a few counts. The chain has TRBV12-3 or TRBV12-4 and TRBJ2-5; D assignment may be TRBD1 or TRBD2 (6 bases each). Trimming removed 4 bases at V and 5 bases at J, with 8 bases between. CDR3 length: 12 residues. For the CDR3, the DNA is TGTGCCAGCAGTTGGGGGGCGGAGACCCAGTACTTC. This translates into CASSWGAETQYF.

This CDR3 reads CASSIIAGGQETQYF. CDR3 DNA: TGTGCCAGCAGTATCATAGCGGGGGGCCAAGAGACCCAGTACTTC. The chain has TRBV6-6 and TRBJ2-5; 10 nucleotides align to TRBD2. Looked up from germline, CDR1 is MNHNY and CDR2 is SVGAGI (reference sequence). This CDR3 spans 15 amino acids. V dropped 5 bases and J dropped 1; count of bases not matched to a gene: 4.